This record concerns one TCR beta chain sequence. Antigen specificity is unknown. TCRdb's table, derived via immunoSEQ multiplex PCR, lists solely in-frame clones and lacks some. The data hold under 20,000 clones, with 75% to 80% observed a single time. The data stem from a study of OX40 agonist ivuxolimab in advanced cancers. Germline values: CDR1 SGDLS, CDR2 YYNGEE. Trimming cost V 3 bases and J 3 bases; bases outside gene matches: 20. CDR3 size: 20 residues. Study results and caveats: Doses of 0.1 to 3.0 mg/kg were accompanied by clonal expansion of CD4+ and CD8+ blood T cells by week 6.

Sequencing used CD4+ or CD8+ T cells sorted from blood, obtained in a trial of the OX40 agonist ivuxolimab. The sequence was obtained from an adult with an advanced solid tumor such as melanoma, head and neck, liver or kidney cancer. This chain links TRBV9 with TRBJ2-1; 8 nucleotides line up with TRBD1. The CDR3 is CASSALGTGFLTENYNEQFF. CDR3 coding DNA: TGTGCCAGCAGCGCGCTCGGGACAGGCTTCCTCACAGAGAACTACAATGAGCAGTTCTTC.